The 2 T cell receptor beta chains listed next were all sequenced from one sample in a study of T-cell reconstitution after alpha-beta-depleted transplantation in children. A TCRbeta library incorporating unique molecular identifiers was prepared. TCRdb passed the PCR reads through MiXCR, listing each CDR3 protein once. Of fewer than 750,000 distinct CDR3 sequences detected, around 27% appear once; the ten largest clones hold 30% to 40%. The sequencing used PBMCs, collected before TCRalphabeta/CD19-depleted stem cell transplant. The origin of the receptors is a boy under two years old with Wiskott-Aldrich syndrome, due to receive a stem cell transplant.

The rearrangement joins TRBV20-1 to TRBJ2-1; 7 nucleotides align to TRBD2. The germline V gene encodes CDR1 DFQATT and CDR2 SNEGSKA (reference sequence). The junction had 7 bases not matched to a gene; V was cut back by 3 bases and J by 5 bases. This CDR3 region has 14 residues. CDR3 region: CSASLAGVDNEQFF. The DNA for the CDR3 is TGCAGTGCTAGTCTCGCGGGAGTTGACAATGAGCAGTTCTTC.

The chain joins TRBV5-1 to TRBJ2-1; 11 nucleotides match TRBD2. The CDR3 is 15 amino acids. The J segment lost 5 bases and the V segment lost 4 bases, leaving 5 bases of the junction unmatched. CDR1 SGHRS and CDR2 YFSETQ come from the germline V gene. Here the CDR3 reads CASSVGLAVHNEQFF. CDR3 nucleotides: TGCGCCAGCAGCGTGGGACTAGCGGTCCACAATGAGCAGTTCTTC.